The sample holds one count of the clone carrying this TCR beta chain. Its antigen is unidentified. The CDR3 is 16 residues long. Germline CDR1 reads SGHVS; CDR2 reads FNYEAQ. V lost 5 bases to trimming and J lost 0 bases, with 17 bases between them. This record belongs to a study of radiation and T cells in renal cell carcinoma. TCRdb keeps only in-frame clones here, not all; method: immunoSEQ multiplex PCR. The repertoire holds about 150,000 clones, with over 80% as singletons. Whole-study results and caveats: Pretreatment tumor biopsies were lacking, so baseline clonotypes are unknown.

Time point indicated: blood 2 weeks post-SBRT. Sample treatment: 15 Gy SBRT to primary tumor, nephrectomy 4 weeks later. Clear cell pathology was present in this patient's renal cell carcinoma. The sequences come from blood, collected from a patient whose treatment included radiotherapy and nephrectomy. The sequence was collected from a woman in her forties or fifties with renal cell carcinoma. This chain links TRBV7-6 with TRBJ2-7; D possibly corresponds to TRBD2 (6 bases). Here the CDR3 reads CASSPSYGGSSYEQYF. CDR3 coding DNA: TGTGCCAGCAGCCCCTCGTACGGGGGAAGCTCCTACGAGCAGTACTTC.